This TCR beta chain was profiled in a study of cytomegalovirus exposure and HLA in healthy donors. Amplification used 60 Vbeta primers and 13 Jbeta primers. Produced via immunoSEQ multiplex PCR; TCRdb's table is partial and in-frame only. This sample has roughly 86,000 clones, with about two thirds found just once. This CDR3 region has 15 residues. Germline V CDR1 and CDR2: SGHDN, FVKESK. V gave up 4 bases and J gave up 2 bases; unmatched junction bases: 7. This clone was seen a handful of times. As yet, its antigen is unknown. Study results and limitations: TCR association rates varied by HLA locus in a later analysis, with DRB1 highest and HLA-C lowest.

This TCR was sampled from a woman between 50 and 59 years old in good health and CMV-seropositive. The rearrangement joins TRBV14 to TRBJ1-1; TRBD1 matches 7 bases. Input material: PBMCs. This chain's CDR3 is CASSLQGLANTEAFF. As DNA, the CDR3 is TGTGCCAGCAGCCTACAGGGGCTGGCCAACACTGAAGCTTTCTTT.